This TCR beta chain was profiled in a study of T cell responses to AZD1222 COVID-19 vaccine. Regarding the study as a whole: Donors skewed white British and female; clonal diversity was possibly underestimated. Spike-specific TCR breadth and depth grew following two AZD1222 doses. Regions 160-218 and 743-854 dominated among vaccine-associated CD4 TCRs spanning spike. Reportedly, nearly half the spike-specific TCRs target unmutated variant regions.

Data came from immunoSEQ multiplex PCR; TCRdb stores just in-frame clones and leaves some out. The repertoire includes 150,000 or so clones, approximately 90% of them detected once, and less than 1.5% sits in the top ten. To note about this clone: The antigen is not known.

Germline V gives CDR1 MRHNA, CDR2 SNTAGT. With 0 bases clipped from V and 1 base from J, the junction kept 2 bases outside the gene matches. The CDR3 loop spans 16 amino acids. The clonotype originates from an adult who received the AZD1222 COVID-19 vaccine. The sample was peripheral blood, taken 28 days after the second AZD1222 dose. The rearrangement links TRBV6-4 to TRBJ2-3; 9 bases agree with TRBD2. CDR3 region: CASSDSASGGTDTQYF. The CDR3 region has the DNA TGTGCCAGCAGTGACTCGGCTAGCGGGGGCACAGATACGCAGTATTTT.